This TCR beta chain was sequenced for a study of T-cell memory formation after mild COVID-19. Study observations and caveats: Contracting clones, day 15 to 85, had balanced CD4/CD8, and later expanders favored CD4+. CD4+ contracting clones were mainly CM and EM; CD8+ ones, EMRA. Within pre-infection memory, some responding clones were found, suggesting cross-reactive memory joined.

In TCRdb, the 5' RACE reads were re-called with MiXCR into one record per CDR3 protein. The sample yields about 240,000 distinct CDR3 sequences, roughly 9.4% seen once. The CDR3 contains 14 residues. V lost 1 base, J lost 6 bases, and 12 bases lay in between. Germline loops: CDR1 LGHNA, CDR2 YSLEER. This clonotype was picked up a small number of times. Its antigen is not identified. V usage is TRBV4-3 and J usage is TRBJ1-1; D unresolved. Sequencing input: PBMCs or a T cell subset sorted from them (not recorded which). This TCR was recovered from a man aged 18 to 35 who had mild COVID-19 (a few samples of this study predate the infection). Cell type and time point are not known. Written as DNA, the CDR3 is TGCGCCAGCAGCCAAGTTCCGAGGGCCCCTGAAGCTTTCTTT. This translates into CASSQVPRAPEAFF.